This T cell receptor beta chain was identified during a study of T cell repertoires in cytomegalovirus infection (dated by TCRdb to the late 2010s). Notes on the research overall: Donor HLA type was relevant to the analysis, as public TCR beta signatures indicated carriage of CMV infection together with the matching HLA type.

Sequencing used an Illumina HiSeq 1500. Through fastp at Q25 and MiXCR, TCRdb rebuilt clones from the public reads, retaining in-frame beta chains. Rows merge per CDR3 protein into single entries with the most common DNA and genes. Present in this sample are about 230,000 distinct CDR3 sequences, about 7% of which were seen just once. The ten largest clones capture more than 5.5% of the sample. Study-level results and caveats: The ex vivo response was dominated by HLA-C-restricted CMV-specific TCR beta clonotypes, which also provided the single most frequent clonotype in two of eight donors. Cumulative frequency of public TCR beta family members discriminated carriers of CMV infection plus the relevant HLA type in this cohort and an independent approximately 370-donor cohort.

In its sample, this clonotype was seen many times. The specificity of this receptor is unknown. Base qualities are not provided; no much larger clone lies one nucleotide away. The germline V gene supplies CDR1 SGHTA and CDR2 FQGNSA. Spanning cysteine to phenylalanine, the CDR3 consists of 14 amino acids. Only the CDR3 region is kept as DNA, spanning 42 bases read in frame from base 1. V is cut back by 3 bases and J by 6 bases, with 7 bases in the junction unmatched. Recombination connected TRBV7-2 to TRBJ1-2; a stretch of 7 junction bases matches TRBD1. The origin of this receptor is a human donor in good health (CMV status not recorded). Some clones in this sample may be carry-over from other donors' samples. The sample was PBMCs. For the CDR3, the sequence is CASSLAGTANGYTF. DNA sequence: TGTGCCAGCAGCTTGGCCGGGACAGCAAATGGCTACACCTTC.